This record looks at one T cell receptor beta chain sequence and its context. The antigen is undetermined. This sample is drawn from a study of cytomegalovirus exposure and HLA in healthy donors. Study information: The same platform used for the 500 to 850 first-cohort repertoires was also used for the 90 to 150 validation repertoires, as a later analysis reported.

Study results and caveats: A list of 150 to 200 TCR beta chains associated with cytomegalovirus was given. In the roughly 130 validation repertoires, a later analysis found that first-cohort TCR clusters tended to co-occur. Usually a TCR sequence was rare, but some public TCRs were found in many donors.

Unmatched junction bases numbered 5, after V lost 3 bases and J lost 10 bases. Germline CDR1 SGDLS, CDR2 YYNGEE. The CDR3 loop spans 13 amino acids. TCRdb's table, derived via immunoSEQ multiplex PCR, lists solely in-frame clones and lacks some. Of 200,000 or so clones listed, approximately 86% are singletons. This receptor was taken from a woman younger than 35 in good health and CMV-seronegative. This sequence joins TRBV9 and TRBJ2-1; TRBD2 matches 9 bases. The sample was PBMCs. DNA of the CDR3: TGTGCCAGCAGCGCCGGCCTAGCGGGAGAGCAGTTCTTC. Translated, it gives CASSAGLAGEQFF.